These 23 T cell receptor beta chains were all obtained from the same sample, sequenced in a study of response to subunit inactivated influenza vaccine. TCRdb re-called the RT-PCR reads through MiXCR, storing one row per CDR3 protein. The profile covers 590,000 or so distinct CDR3 sequences, with about 15% appearing a single time and less than 9% taken by the ten largest. The material was PBMCs from blood, obtained 14 to 15 days before vaccination. These receptors originate from a man in his fifties or sixties who received an inactivated influenza vaccine.

This clonotype was detected only a few times. The chain joins TRBV29-1 to TRBJ2-5; 11 bases are shared with TRBD1. Germline CDR1 and CDR2: SQVTM and ANQGSEA. V was pared by 7 bases and J by 2 bases, with 9 bases of the junction left unmatched. This CDR3 is 15 amino acids long. CDR3 region: CSATGTGGPQETQYF. The CDR3 DNA follows: TGCAGCGCCACCGGGACAGGGGGTCCGCAAGAGACCCAGTACTTC. Based on the CDR3 plus reference TRBV29-1 and TRBJ2-5, the full variable domain is SAVISQKPSRDICQRGTSLTIQCQVDSQVTMMFWYRQQPGQSLTLIATANQGSEATYESGFVIDKFPISRPNLTFSTLTVSNMSPEDSSIYLCSATGTGGPQETQYFGPGTRLLVL.

This clonotype was found a few times. The CDR3 bases are TGTGCCAGCAGCCAACGCCCCTCGGGCACCGGGGAGCTGTTTTTT. Its translation is CASSQRPSGTGELFF. The genes are TRBV5-6 and TRBJ2-2; no definite D call. The V gene's germline CDR1 is SGHDT and CDR2 YYEEEE. CDR3 size: 15 residues. Trimming left V 4 bases short and J 4 bases short, with 14 bases between.

This sequence joins TRBV6-2 or TRBV6-3 and TRBJ2-7, with D possibly being TRBD2 (6 bases). There are 17 residues in the CDR3. The germline gives CDR1 MNHEY, CDR2 SVGEGT. V was shortened by 6 bases and J by 2 bases, with 23 bases between the two germline ends. This CDR3 is CASSPPAWRRETYEQYF. CDR3 sequence (DNA): TGTGCCAGCAGCCCACCGGCATGGCGGCGGGAAACCTACGAGCAGTACTTC.

This clonotype was seen a handful of times. The chain recombines TRBV20-1 with TRBJ2-2, with 14 bases matching TRBD2. Germline CDR1 DFQATT, CDR2 SNEGSKA (reference sequence). The CDR3 loop spans 16 amino acids. Trimming took 3 bases from V and 4 from J; bases not matched to a gene: 4. The CDR3 sequence is CSARGLAGVSTGELFF. The CDR3 DNA follows: TGCAGTGCTAGGGGACTAGCGGGAGTAAGCACCGGGGAGCTGTTTTTT.

This clonotype was picked up a small number of times. The V and J genes are TRBV5-1 and TRBJ2-1; D ambiguous. From germline, CDR1 is SGHRS and CDR2 YFSETQ. The CDR3 has 14 amino acids. V shed 2 bases and J shed 4 bases, with 10 bases lying between them. CDR3 sequence: CASSFDEGYNEQFF. CDR3 DNA sequence: TGCGCCAGCAGCTTTGATGAAGGATACAATGAGCAGTTCTTC.

A few counts support this clonotype. The chain employs TRBV7-2 and TRBJ2-7; D gene uncertain. The CDR3 loop spans 14 amino acids. Trimming removed 3 bases at V and 2 bases at J, with 11 bases between. Germline V lookup: CDR1 SGHTA, CDR2 FQGNSA. The CDR3 DNA follows: TGTGCCAGCAGCTTTAGAAACGTAGCCTACGAGCAGTACTTC. The encoded protein is CASSFRNVAYEQYF.

The chain recombines TRBV20-1 with TRBJ2-3; tentatively, D is TRBD2 (6 bases). CDR3 length: 14 residues. Trimming shortened V by 6 bases and J by 1 base, and 14 bases separated the two germline ends. Germline CDR1 and CDR2: DFQATT and SNEGSKA (reference sequence). CDR3 region: CSARAGGGTDTQYF. The CDR3 nucleotides are TGCAGTGCCCGAGCCGGCGGGGGCACAGATACGCAGTATTTT.

This clonotype has a handful of counts. The V and J genes are TRBV3-1 and TRBJ2-3, with D maybe TRBD2 (8 bases). V shed 2 bases and J shed 1 base, with 13 bases lying between them. The CDR3 loop spans 16 amino acids. Germline lookup yields CDR1 LGHDT and CDR2 YNNKEL (reference sequence). The CDR3 protein is CASSQRQGLGTDTQYF. Written as DNA, the CDR3 is TGTGCCAGCAGCCAAAGACAGGGACTAGGCACAGATACGCAGTATTTT.

V is TRBV19 and J is TRBJ2-7, with 9 bases matching TRBD1. Germline V CDR1 and CDR2: LNHDA, SQIVND (reference sequence). The ends lost 5 bases at V and 5 bases at J; junction bases unmatched: 7. This CDR3 is built from 14 residues. The CDR3 DNA reads TGTGCCAGTAGTTTTGGGACAGGGCTCGACGAGCAGTACTTC. It is translated as CASSFGTGLDEQYF.

This sequence joins TRBV4-2 and TRBJ1-1; maybe TRBD1 (5 bases). Per germline, CDR1 LGHNA and CDR2 YNFKEQ. Trimming pared 1 base from V and 2 bases from J, leaving 11 bases between. The CDR3 contains 15 residues. CDR3 amino acids: CASSQGGTDNTEAFF. Written as DNA, the CDR3 is TGTGCCAGCAGCCAAGGAGGGACGGATAACACTGAAGCTTTCTTT.

This clonotype has a single count. The rearrangement uses TRBV12-3 or TRBV12-4 and TRBJ2-3; D may be TRBD2 (6 bases). The CDR3 sequence is 16 residues long. Deletions cut 6 bases from V and 6 bases from J, with 22 bases between. DNA for the CDR3: TGTGCCAGCAGCCTCCGGGACTCCGGGGACCTGGATACGCAGTATTTT. As protein: CASSLRDSGDLDTQYF.

The chain has TRBV7-3 and TRBJ2-1; the match to TRBD2 covers 8 bases. CDR3 length equals 15 residues. Per germline, CDR1 SGHTA and CDR2 FQGTGA. The V segment lost 5 bases and the J segment 9 bases; nucleotides outside the gene matches: 12. CDR3 amino acids: CASSPAGGLLIEQFF. For the CDR3, the DNA is TGTGCCAGCAGCCCCGCGGGGGGCCTTTTGATTGAGCAGTTCTTC.

The genes are TRBV6-5 and TRBJ2-2; D is undetermined. Germline assignment: CDR1 MNHEY and CDR2 SVGAGI. Trimming left V 7 bases short and J 0 bases short, with 9 bases between. There are 14 residues in the CDR3. CDR3 sequence reads: CASKFNANTGELFF. CDR3 coding DNA: TGTGCCAGCAAGTTTAACGCGAACACCGGGGAGCTGTTTTTT.

Many counts were recorded for this clonotype. J is TRBJ2-2 and V is TRBV5-6; D is undetermined. Germline V gives CDR1 SGHDT, CDR2 YYEEEE. The CDR3 contains 14 residues. The germline V and J ends were trimmed by 2 bases and 4 bases, with 9 bases remaining between them. The CDR3 sequence: CASSFGSTTGELFF. CDR3 in DNA: TGTGCCAGCAGCTTTGGCTCAACCACCGGGGAGCTGTTTTTT.

In this sample, this clonotype turned up a few times. The chain couples TRBV6-5 to TRBJ1-1; the D gene is possibly TRBD1 (5 bases). CDR3 size: 14 residues. From germline, CDR1 is MNHEY and CDR2 SVGAGI. The V gene lost 7 bases and the J gene lost 5 bases, with 17 bases spanning the gap. CDR3 coding DNA: TGTGCCAGCAACCCCTCGGGGGGTAGGACTGAAGCTTTCTTT. The encoded protein is CASNPSGGRTEAFF.

This clonotype was counted many times. The rearrangement joins TRBV4-1 to TRBJ2-1; no firm D call. The germline V and J ends were trimmed by 0 bases and 9 bases, with 18 bases remaining between them. Germline V gene data show CDR1 as MGHRA and CDR2 as YSYEKL. This CDR3 is built from 16 residues. The CDR3 nucleotides read TGCGCCAGCAGCCAAGATGCGGCTTACCTTACGGGTGAGCAGTTCTTC. Its protein is CASSQDAAYLTGEQFF.

CDR3 DNA: TGCAGCGCCCTCGTTGGCGGGGCTAACTATGGCTACACCTTC. It specifies CSALVGGANYGYTF. The rearrangement joins TRBV29-1 to TRBJ1-2; D is undetermined. Germline CDR1 reads SQVTM; CDR2 reads ANQGSEA. V dropped 7 bases and J dropped 0 bases, with 15 bases sitting between them. This CDR3 region has 14 residues.

This clonotype was seen repeatedly, ten times or more. The J gene is TRBJ2-3, the V gene TRBV12-3 or TRBV12-4; 9 nucleotides line up with TRBD2. The junction had 2 bases not matched to a gene; V was cut back by 6 bases and J by 1 base. The CDR3 runs to 14 residues. The CDR3 bases are TGTGCCAGCAGCATAGCGGGAGGCACAGATACGCAGTATTTT. Its translation is CASSIAGGTDTQYF.

A remark on this clonotype: A read error may explain this, as a much larger clone is one base away. This chain joins TRBV7-2 and TRBJ1-6; D unclear. This CDR3 has 12 amino acids. Germline V CDR1 and CDR2: SGHTA, FQGNSA. Trimming cost V 3 bases and J 9 bases, with 6 bases left between them. DNA for the CDR3: TGTGCCAGCAGCTTTAATAGTTCACCCCTCCACTTT. It yields the protein CASSFNSSPLHF.

This rearrangement joins TRBV2 to TRBJ2-2; D could derive from TRBD1 or TRBD2 (6 bases each). This CDR3 is 15 amino acids long. With 6 bases removed from V and 4 bases from J, the gap between germline ends came to 15 bases. CDR1 SNHLY and CDR2 FYNNEI come from the germline V gene. This CDR3 is CASRPGGGSTGELFF. In DNA, the CDR3 is TGTGCCAGCAGGCCCGGAGGGGGGTCCACCGGGGAGCTGTTTTTT. The full variable domain, rest sourced from reference TRBV2 and TRBJ2-2, is EPEVTQTPSHQVTQMGQEVILRCVPISNHLYFYWYRQILGQKVEFLVSFYNNEISEKSEIFDDQFSVERPDGSNFTLKIRSTKLEDSAMYFCASRPGGGSTGELFFGEGSRLTVL.

This clonotype was seen repeatedly, ten times or more. The rearrangement joins TRBV12-3 or TRBV12-4 to TRBJ1-5, with TRBD1 identical over 8 bases. The CDR3 covers 16 residues. The V gene end was trimmed by 7 bases and the J gene end by 2 bases; junction bases not matched to a gene: 10. CDR3 in amino acids: CASTFQGAVGNQPQHF. In DNA form, the CDR3 reads TGTGCCAGCACCTTTCAGGGGGCGGTGGGCAATCAGCCCCAGCATTTT.

The gene calls are TRBV2 and TRBJ2-5; D unresolved. V lost 10 bases and J lost 5, with 14 bases in between. Germline CDR1 SNHLY, CDR2 FYNNEI. The CDR3 has 12 amino acids. The DNA for the CDR3 is TGTGCCACTGCCCCAGCCAGGGAGACCCAGTACTTC. Protein product: CATAPARETQYF.

The chain is built from TRBV20-1 and TRBJ1-6, with 7 positions matching TRBD1. J lost 2 bases, V lost 3 bases, and 4 bases had no gene match. The CDR3 length is 15 residues. The germline gives CDR1 DFQATT, CDR2 SNEGSKA (reference sequence). The CDR3 DNA is TGCAGTGCTAGGAGCACAGGGGCCTATAATTCACCCCTCCACTTT. It encodes CSARSTGAYNSPLHF.